The 24 T cell receptor beta chains given below trace back to one sample, sequenced in a study of CD8 T cells in Susac syndrome (dated by TCRdb to about 2019). Receptor libraries were prepared by the immunoSEQ multiplex PCR assay. RNA was extracted using the RNeasy kit, and about 0.45 to 1 ug of the RNA was reverse transcribed with random hexamers. The public reads were quality trimmed at Q25 with fastp and then assembled into clones with MiXCR by TCRdb, keeping productive beta chains. Under each unique CDR3 protein, matching rows form one entry showing the most common genes and DNA. Present in this sample are 200,000 to 250,000 distinct CDR3 sequences, 95% of which were seen just once. 0.08% to 0.095% of the sample comes from the top ten. The sample comprised CD4+ T cells from PBMCs. Receptors were obtained from a human donor with multiple sclerosis.

The chain recombines TRBV5-1 with TRBJ2-1; D gene unclear. Trimming shortened V by 4 bases and J by 4 bases, and 9 bases separated the two germline ends. This CDR3 is 13 amino acids long. The germline gives CDR1 SGHRS, CDR2 YFSETQ. CDR3 sequence: CASSPALYNEQFF. Here the CDR3 DNA reads TGCGCCAGCAGCCCTGCTCTGTACAATGAGCAGTTCTTC. Complete variable domain (other parts from reference TRBV5-1 and TRBJ2-1): KAGVTQTPRYLIKTRGQQVTLSCSPISGHRSVSWYQQTPGQGLQFLFEYFSETQRNKGNFPGRFSGRQFSNSRSEMNVSTLELGDSALYLCASSPALYNEQFFGPGTRLTVL.

The V call is TRBV29-1, the J call TRBJ1-2, with D tentatively TRBD1 (6 bases). V lost 7 bases to trimming and J lost 3 bases, with 9 bases between them. The germline V gene encodes CDR1 SQVTM and CDR2 ANQGSEA. The CDR3 runs 11 residues. CDR3 nucleotide sequence: TGCAGCGGGTACAGGGACTATGGCTACACCTTC. This translates into CSGYRDYGYTF.

The rearrangement uses TRBV20-1 and TRBJ2-1, with TRBD2 identical over 11 bases. CDR1 DFQATT and CDR2 SNEGSKA come from the germline V gene (reference sequence). The length of the CDR3 is 16 residues. Trimming removed 4 bases from V and 1 base from J; junction bases left unmatched: 6. CDR3 region: CSAIPLAGGSYNEQFF. The CDR3 DNA sequence: TGCAGTGCTATCCCGCTAGCGGGAGGATCCTACAATGAGCAGTTCTTC.

The chain has TRBV27 and TRBJ2-2; TRBD1 matches at 7 bases. The germline V gene has CDR1 MNHEY and CDR2 SMNVEV (reference sequence). V lost 6 bases to trimming and J lost 2 bases; unmatched junction nucleotides: 6. The CDR3 has 15 residues. For the CDR3, the DNA is TGTGCCAGCAGACGATCAGGGGGAAACACCGGGGAGCTGTTTTTT. Residues: CASRRSGGNTGELFF.

The CDR3: CATSVGGAEQFF. CDR3 DNA: TGTGCCACCAGTGTGGGCGGGGCTGAGCAGTTCTTC. The rearrangement links TRBV24-1 to TRBJ2-1; D might be TRBD2 (6 bases). Between the trimmed V and J ends, which lost 5 bases and 9 bases, there was a span of 10 bases. The length of the CDR3 is 12 residues. From germline, CDR1 is KGHDR and CDR2 SFDVKD.

The rearrangement links TRBV18 to TRBJ2-5, with a tentative D call TRBD2 (5 bases). The CDR3 is made up of 14 amino acids. The germline CDR1 and CDR2 sequences are KGHSH and LQKENI. V was shortened by 2 bases and J by 5 bases, with 12 bases between the two germline ends. The CDR3 DNA reads as TGTGCCAGCTCACCAACCCATGGCGGGGAGACCCAGTACTTC. Amino acids: CASSPTHGGETQYF.

This chain links TRBV6-6 with TRBJ1-4; 9 bases line up with TRBD1. V gave up 5 bases and J gave up 6 bases; unmatched junction bases: 1. Looked up from germline, CDR1 is MNHNY and CDR2 is SVGAGI (reference sequence). This CDR3 comprises 13 residues. The CDR3: CASSRDRDEKLFF. The CDR3, as DNA: TGTGCCAGCAGTCGGGACAGGGATGAAAAACTGTTTTTT.

This clonotype was seen a single time. This chain joins TRBV29-1 and TRBJ1-1; no clear D. CDR3 length: 13 residues. The V end lost 7 bases, the J end lost 6 bases, and 18 bases lay between the germline ends. Germline V gene data show CDR1 as SQVTM and CDR2 as ANQGSEA. This chain's CDR3 is CSGRGAPTAEAFF. In DNA form, the CDR3 reads TGCAGCGGTCGAGGCGCCCCAACGGCTGAAGCTTTCTTT.

The chain employs TRBV12-5 and TRBJ2-1, with D perhaps TRBD1 (5 bases). The germline V gene encodes CDR1 LGHNT and CDR2 FRNRAP. The CDR3 totals 12 residues. V was clipped by 3 bases and J by 10 bases, with 10 bases between them. As DNA, the CDR3 is TGTGCTAGTGGTTTAACAGGAACGGAGCAGTTCTTC. Its protein product is CASGLTGTEQFF.

The J gene is TRBJ2-1, the V gene TRBV2; TRBD2 aligns across 9 bases. Germline CDR1 is SNHLY and CDR2 is FYNNEI. The CDR3 spans 14 residues. V gave up 6 bases and J gave up 9 bases; unmatched junction bases: 9. The CDR3 loop reads CASSDRAGGREQFF. CDR3 nucleotide sequence: TGTGCCAGCAGCGATCGAGCGGGGGGACGTGAGCAGTTCTTC.

V is TRBV5-1 and J is TRBJ2-7; possibly TRBD1 or TRBD2 for D (5 bases each). V was pared by 7 bases and J by 2 bases, with 19 bases between. Germline V CDR1 and CDR2: SGHRS, YFSETQ. The CDR3 contains 15 residues. The CDR3 reads CASCTGTSGAYEQYF. Here the CDR3 DNA reads TGCGCCAGCTGCACGGGGACGTCGGGCGCCTACGAGCAGTACTTC.

This chain joins TRBV19 and TRBJ1-5; D gene unclear. Germline loops: CDR1 LNHDA, CDR2 SQIVND (reference sequence). This CDR3 has 13 residues. Trimming left V 0 bases short and J 9 bases short, with 9 bases between. CDR3 sequence (DNA): TGTGCCAGTAGTATAGACAATCCGAGGCCCCAGCATTTT. Translating gives CASSIDNPRPQHF.

This chain joins TRBV20-1 and TRBJ1-2; weak D call: TRBD1 (6 bases). The germline V and J ends were trimmed by 2 bases and 0 bases, with 10 bases remaining between them. The V gene's germline CDR1 is DFQATT and CDR2 SNEGSKA (reference sequence). The CDR3 length is 14 residues. The CDR3 loop reads CSARSTGANYGYTF. DNA for the CDR3: TGCAGTGCTAGATCGACAGGCGCTAACTATGGCTACACCTTC.

This sequence joins TRBV12-3 or TRBV12-4 and TRBJ1-5; D remains ambiguous. V lost 3 bases to trimming and J lost 3 bases, with 9 bases between them. The CDR3 is 14 residues long. As DNA, the CDR3 is TGTGCCAGCAGTTTTGGCAGGTACAATCAGCCCCAGCATTTT. Protein product: CASSFGRYNQPQHF.

The rearrangement links TRBV3-1 to TRBJ2-1, with D possibly TRBD2 on 6 matching bases. Germline CDR1 is LGHDT and CDR2 is YNNKEL (reference sequence). The CDR3 length is 14 residues. Trimming removed 1 base from V and 7 bases from J, with 11 bases in between. The DNA of the CDR3 is TGTGCCAGCAGCCAAGGTAACGGGAGAAATGAGCAGTTCTTC. As protein: CASSQGNGRNEQFF.

This chain links TRBV4-2 with TRBJ1-5; D not certain. Trimming cost V 1 base and J 5 bases, with 6 bases left between them. The CDR3 has 13 residues. Germline values: CDR1 LGHNA, CDR2 YNFKEQ. Written as DNA, the CDR3 is TGTGCCAGCAGCCAAGGTGCGGATCAGCCCCAGCATTTT. Translation gives CASSQGADQPQHF.

The rearrangement joins TRBV2 to TRBJ1-2; tentatively, D is TRBD1 (6 bases). Trimming removed 6 bases at V and 4 bases at J, with 12 bases between. CDR1 is SNHLY, CDR2 FYNNEI, per germline. This CDR3 has 13 amino acids. In DNA form, the CDR3 reads TGTGCCAGCAGAGAGGACAGCGCCTATGGCTACACCTTC. As protein: CASREDSAYGYTF.

The chain employs TRBV18 and TRBJ2-1; D is uncertain. This CDR3 region has 16 residues. Germline V gene lookup returns CDR1 KGHSH and CDR2 LQKENI. Deletions cut 3 bases from V and 7 bases from J, with 19 bases between. The CDR3 region is CASSPDSGLTWNEQFF. The DNA of the CDR3 is TGTGCCAGCTCACCTGATTCGGGCCTTACCTGGAATGAGCAGTTCTTC.

This chain joins TRBV20-1 and TRBJ2-1; TRBD2 matches 13 bases. The V and J ends lost 6 bases and 1 base, in that order; junction bases with no gene match: 3. CDR1 and CDR2 (germline): DFQATT, SNEGSKA (reference sequence). CDR3 length equals 15 residues. CDR3 sequence reads: CSAQGLAGSYNEQFF. The CDR3 region has the DNA TGCAGTGCCCAGGGACTAGCGGGATCCTACAATGAGCAGTTCTTC.

V and J are TRBV18 and TRBJ1-1; D is unclear. The CDR3 runs to 13 residues. The V and J ends lost 2 bases and 7 bases respectively, with 11 bases between them. Germline lookup yields CDR1 KGHSH and CDR2 LQKENI. In DNA, the CDR3 is TGTGCCAGCTCACCATCACTCGAGGGTGAAGCTTTCTTT. As protein: CASSPSLEGEAFF.

The chain recombines TRBV20-1 with TRBJ2-2; tentatively, D is TRBD2 (6 bases). This CDR3 has 14 amino acids. Between the trimmed V and J ends, which lost 6 bases and 6 bases, there was a span of 17 bases. Germline V gene sequence: CDR1 DFQATT, CDR2 SNEGSKA (reference sequence). The CDR3 sequence: CSARRLVGAGELFF. The CDR3 nucleotides are TGCAGTGCCCGAAGACTAGTGGGTGCCGGGGAGCTGTTTTTT.

The chain has TRBV6-5 and TRBJ2-7; the D call may be TRBD1 or TRBD2 (5 bases each). Germline V lookup: CDR1 MNHEY, CDR2 SVGAGI. The CDR3 has 13 residues. Trimming shortened V by 4 bases and J by 3 bases, and 10 bases separated the two germline ends. CDR3 coding DNA: TGTGCCAGCAGTTCGGGACCGAACTACGAGCAGTACTTC. It translates to CASSSGPNYEQYF.

The J gene is TRBJ2-7, the V gene TRBV28; 15 bases match TRBD2. After removal of 3 bases from V and 0 bases from J, the junction contained 9 bases not matched to a gene. The CDR3 extends over 19 amino acids. Germline V CDR1 and CDR2: MDHEN, SYDVKM. The CDR3 region has the DNA TGTGCCAGCAGTTTCGTGGGACTAGCGGGAGGAGGGGTCTCCTACGAGCAGTACTTC. This gives the protein CASSFVGLAGGGVSYEQYF.

This clonotype was seen a single time. This sequence joins TRBV5-6 and TRBJ2-3; TRBD2 aligns across 12 bases. From germline, CDR1 is SGHDT and CDR2 YYEEEE. Trimming took 0 bases from V and 5 from J; bases not matched to a gene: 7. The CDR3 is made up of 17 amino acids. The CDR3 DNA reads TGTGCCAGCAGCTTGGAGGCTAGCGGGGGGGCAGGAGATACGCAGTATTTT. It translates to CASSLEASGGAGDTQYF.